This TCR beta chain stems from a study of blood T cell repertoires in COVID-19. Study details: There were acute and convalescent COVID-19 samples, and they came from the United States, Italy and Spain. T cells, B-cell-depleted T cells, or PBMCs provided the cDNA or gDNA that served as material.

In the original analysis: Amplification of reference gene primers was used by the study to estimate nucleated cell counts. Produced via immunoSEQ multiplex PCR; TCRdb's table is partial and in-frame only. V and J calls and clone size are copied from that table; D and trimming were computed from the DNA. The table records tens of thousands of clones, 70% to 90% of them present only once. Germline CDR1 reads MNHEY; CDR2 reads SVGEGT. The CDR3 runs to 15 residues. V gave up 5 bases and J gave up 0 bases, with 14 bases separating them. J is TRBJ2-7 and V is TRBV6-2 or TRBV6-3, with a tentative D call TRBD1 (6 bases). The sequencing sample was made of peripheral blood. The sequence was collected from a woman aged 80 or over with acute or convalescent COVID-19. CDR3 sequence: CASSLPSQGSYEQYF. The DNA for the CDR3 is TGTGCCAGCAGTCTCCCCTCACAGGGCTCCTACGAGCAGTACTTC.